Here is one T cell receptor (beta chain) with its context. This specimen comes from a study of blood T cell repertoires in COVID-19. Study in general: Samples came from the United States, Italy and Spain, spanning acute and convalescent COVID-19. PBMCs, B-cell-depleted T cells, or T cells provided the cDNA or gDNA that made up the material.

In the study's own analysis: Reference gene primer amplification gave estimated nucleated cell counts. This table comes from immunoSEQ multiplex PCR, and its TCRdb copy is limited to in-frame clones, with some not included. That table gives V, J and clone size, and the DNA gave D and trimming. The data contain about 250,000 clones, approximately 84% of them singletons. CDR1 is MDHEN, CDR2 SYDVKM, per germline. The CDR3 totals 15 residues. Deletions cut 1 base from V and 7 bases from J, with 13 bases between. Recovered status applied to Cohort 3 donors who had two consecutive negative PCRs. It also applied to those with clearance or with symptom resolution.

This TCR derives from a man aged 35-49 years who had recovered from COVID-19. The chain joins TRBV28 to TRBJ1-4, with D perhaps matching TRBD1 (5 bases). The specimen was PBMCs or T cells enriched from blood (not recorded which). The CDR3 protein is CASSLSAAGGEKLFF. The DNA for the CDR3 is TGTGCCAGCAGTTTATCTGCGGCGGGGGGTGAAAAACTGTTTTTT.